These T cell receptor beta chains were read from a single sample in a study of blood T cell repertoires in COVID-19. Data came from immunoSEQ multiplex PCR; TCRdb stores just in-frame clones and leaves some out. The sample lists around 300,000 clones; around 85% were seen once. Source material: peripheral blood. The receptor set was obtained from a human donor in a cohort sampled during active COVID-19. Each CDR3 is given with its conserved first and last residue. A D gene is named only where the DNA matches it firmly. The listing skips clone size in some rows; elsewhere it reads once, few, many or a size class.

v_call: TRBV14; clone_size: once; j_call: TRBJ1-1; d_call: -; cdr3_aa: CASSPDPKWTAPGTEAFF; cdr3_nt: TGTGCCAGCAGCCCAGACCCCAAATGGACAGCCCCGGGCACTGAAGCTTTCTTT
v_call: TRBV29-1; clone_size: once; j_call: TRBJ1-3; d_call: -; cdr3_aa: CSIYSGNTIYF; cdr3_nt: TGCAGCATTTACTCTGGAAACACCATATATTTT
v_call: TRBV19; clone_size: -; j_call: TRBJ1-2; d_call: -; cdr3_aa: CASNRQGRGYTF; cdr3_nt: TGTGCCAGTAATAGGCAGGGTCGTGGCTACACCTTC
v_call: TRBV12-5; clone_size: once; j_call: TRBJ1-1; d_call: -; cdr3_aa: CASGLTANTEAFF; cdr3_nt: TGTGCTAGTGGTTTGACAGCGAACACTGAAGCTTTCTTT
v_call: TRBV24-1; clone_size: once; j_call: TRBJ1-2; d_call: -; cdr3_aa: CATSDPRGEGYTF; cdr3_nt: TGTGCCACCAGTGATCCACGTGGAGAGGGCTACACCTTC
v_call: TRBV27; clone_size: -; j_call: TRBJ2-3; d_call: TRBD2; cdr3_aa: CANLSGGPRADTQYF; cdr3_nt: TGTGCCAACCTTAGCGGGGGGCCCCGGGCAGATACGCAGTATTTT
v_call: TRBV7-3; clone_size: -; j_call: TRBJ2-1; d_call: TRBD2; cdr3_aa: CASSSKGLAYNEQFF; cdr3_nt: TGTGCCAGCAGCTCTAAAGGACTAGCGTACAATGAGCAGTTCTTC
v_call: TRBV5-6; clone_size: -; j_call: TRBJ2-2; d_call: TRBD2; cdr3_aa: CASSFRTSGGPNTGELFF; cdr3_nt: TGTGCCAGCAGCTTCCGGACTAGCGGGGGTCCGAACACCGGGGAGCTGTTTTTT
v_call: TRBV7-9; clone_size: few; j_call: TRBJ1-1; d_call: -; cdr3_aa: CASSILMNTEAFF; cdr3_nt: TGTGCCAGCAGCATACTCATGAACACTGAAGCTTTCTTT
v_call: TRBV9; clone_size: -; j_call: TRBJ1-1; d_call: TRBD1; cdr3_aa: CASSERSGGAMNTEAFF; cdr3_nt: TGTGCCAGCAGCGAAAGATCAGGGGGTGCTATGAACACTGAAGCTTTCTTT
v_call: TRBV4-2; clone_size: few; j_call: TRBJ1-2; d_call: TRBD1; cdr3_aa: CASSQDQTGNYGYTF; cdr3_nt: TGTGCCAGCAGCCAAGACCAGACAGGGAACTATGGCTACACCTTC
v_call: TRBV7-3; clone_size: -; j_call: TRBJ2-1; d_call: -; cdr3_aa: CASSLEGVGQTDSYNEQFF; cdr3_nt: TGTGCCAGCAGCTTAGAAGGGGTCGGTCAGACAGACTCCTACAATGAGCAGTTCTTC
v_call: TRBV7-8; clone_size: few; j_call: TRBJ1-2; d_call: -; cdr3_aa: CASSLRQANYGYTF; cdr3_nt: TGTGCCAGCAGCTTACGACAGGCCAACTATGGCTACACCTTC
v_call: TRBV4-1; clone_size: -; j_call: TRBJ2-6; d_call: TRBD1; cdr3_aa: CASSQGQGAPGANVLTF; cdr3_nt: TGCGCCAGCAGCCAAGGACAGGGGGCGCCGGGGGCCAACGTCCTGACTTTC
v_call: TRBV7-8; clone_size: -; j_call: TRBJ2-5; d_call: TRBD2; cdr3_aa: CASSFSGANLETQYF; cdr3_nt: TGTGCCAGCAGCTTTAGCGGGGCGAATTTGGAGACCCAGTACTTC
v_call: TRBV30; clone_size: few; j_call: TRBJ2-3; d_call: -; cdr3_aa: CAWSRSGGSFSTDTQYF; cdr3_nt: TGTGCCTGGAGTCGGTCGGGGGGCTCCTTTAGCACAGATACGCAGTATTTT
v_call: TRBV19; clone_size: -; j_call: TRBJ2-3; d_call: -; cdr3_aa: CASSIQASTDTQYF; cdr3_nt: TGTGCCAGTAGTATCCAGGCAAGCACAGATACGCAGTATTTT
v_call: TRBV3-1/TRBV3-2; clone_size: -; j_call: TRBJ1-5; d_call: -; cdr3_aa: CASSPSLGQNQPQHF; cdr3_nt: TGTGCCAGCAGCCCGTCATTGGGGCAAAATCAGCCCCAGCATTTT
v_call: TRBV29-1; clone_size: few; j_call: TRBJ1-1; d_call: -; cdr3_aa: CSVEVMNTEAFF; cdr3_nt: TGCAGCGTTGAAGTAATGAACACTGAAGCTTTCTTT
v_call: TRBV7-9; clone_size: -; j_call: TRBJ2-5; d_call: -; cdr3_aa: CASSTGQRAQETQYF; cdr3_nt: TGTGCCAGCAGTACCGGACAGAGAGCTCAAGAGACCCAGTACTTC
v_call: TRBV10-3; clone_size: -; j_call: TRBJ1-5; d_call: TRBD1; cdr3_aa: CATTGDSNQPQHF; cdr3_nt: TGTGCCACGACAGGGGATAGCAATCAGCCCCAGCATTTT
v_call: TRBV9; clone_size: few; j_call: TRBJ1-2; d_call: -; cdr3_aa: CASSPAGNYGYTF; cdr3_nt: TGTGCCAGCAGCCCCGCGGGGAACTATGGCTACACCTTC
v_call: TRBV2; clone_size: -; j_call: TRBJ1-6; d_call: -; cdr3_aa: CASRPRVNSPLHF; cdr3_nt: TGTGCCAGCAGGCCCAGGGTAAATTCACCCCTCCACTTT
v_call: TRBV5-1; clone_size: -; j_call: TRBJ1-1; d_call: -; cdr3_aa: CASSLAGSQAEAFF; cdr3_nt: TGCGCCAGCAGCTTAGCAGGATCTCAGGCTGAAGCTTTCTTT
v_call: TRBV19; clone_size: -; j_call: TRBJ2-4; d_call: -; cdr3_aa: CASSISPGGIGNIQYF; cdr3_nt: TGTGCCAGTAGTATTTCCCCGGGGGGCATCGGAAACATTCAGTACTTC
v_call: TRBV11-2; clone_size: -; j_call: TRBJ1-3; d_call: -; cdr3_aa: CASSETGTGNTIYF; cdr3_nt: TGTGCCAGCAGCGAAACGGGTACGGGAAACACCATATATTTT
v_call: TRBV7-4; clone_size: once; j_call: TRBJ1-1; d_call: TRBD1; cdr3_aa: CASRIDRDAEAFF; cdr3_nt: TGTGCCAGCAGAATTGACAGGGACGCTGAAGCTTTCTTT
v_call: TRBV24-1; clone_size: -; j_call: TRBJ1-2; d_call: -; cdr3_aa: CATSDDSDGYTF; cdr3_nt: TGTGCCACCAGTGATGACAGCGATGGCTACACCTTC
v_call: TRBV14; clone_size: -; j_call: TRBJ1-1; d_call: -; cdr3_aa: CASSLFGQTNTEAFF; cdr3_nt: TGTGCCAGCAGCCTGTTTGGACAGACGAACACTGAAGCTTTCTTT
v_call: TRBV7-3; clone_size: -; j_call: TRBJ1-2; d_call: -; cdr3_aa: CASSVQPSHGYTF; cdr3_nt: TGTGCCAGCAGCGTACAGCCCTCCCATGGCTACACCTTC
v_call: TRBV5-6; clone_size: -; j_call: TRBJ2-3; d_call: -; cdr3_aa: CASSLWRSAGWGTDTQYF; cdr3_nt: TGTGCCAGCAGCTTGTGGAGATCTGCGGGGTGGGGCACAGATACGCAGTATTTT
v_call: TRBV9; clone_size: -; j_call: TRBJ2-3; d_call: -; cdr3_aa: CASSPPGQILQYF; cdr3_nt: TGTGCCAGCAGCCCTCCGGGACAAATTCTGCAGTATTTT
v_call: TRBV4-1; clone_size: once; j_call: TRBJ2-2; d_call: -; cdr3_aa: CASRQGYITGELFF; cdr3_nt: TGCGCCAGCAGGCAGGGGTACATCACCGGGGAGCTGTTTTTT